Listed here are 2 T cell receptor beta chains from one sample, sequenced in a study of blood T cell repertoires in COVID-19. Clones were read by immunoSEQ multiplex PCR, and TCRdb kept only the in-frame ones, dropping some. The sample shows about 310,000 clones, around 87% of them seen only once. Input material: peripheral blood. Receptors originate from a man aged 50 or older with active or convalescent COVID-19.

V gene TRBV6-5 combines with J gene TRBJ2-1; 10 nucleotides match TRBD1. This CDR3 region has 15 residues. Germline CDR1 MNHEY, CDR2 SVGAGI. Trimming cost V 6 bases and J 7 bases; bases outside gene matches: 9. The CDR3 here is CASSRLTGGSNEQFF. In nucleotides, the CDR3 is TGTGCCAGCAGCAGGCTGACAGGGGGCTCGAATGAGCAGTTCTTC.

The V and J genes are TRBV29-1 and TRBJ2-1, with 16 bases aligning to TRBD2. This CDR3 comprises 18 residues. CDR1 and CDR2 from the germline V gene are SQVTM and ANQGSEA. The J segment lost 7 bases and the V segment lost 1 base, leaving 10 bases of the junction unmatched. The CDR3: CSVEGRGTSGGDLNEQFF. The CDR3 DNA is TGCAGCGTTGAAGGTCGCGGGACTAGCGGGGGGGACTTGAATGAGCAGTTCTTC.